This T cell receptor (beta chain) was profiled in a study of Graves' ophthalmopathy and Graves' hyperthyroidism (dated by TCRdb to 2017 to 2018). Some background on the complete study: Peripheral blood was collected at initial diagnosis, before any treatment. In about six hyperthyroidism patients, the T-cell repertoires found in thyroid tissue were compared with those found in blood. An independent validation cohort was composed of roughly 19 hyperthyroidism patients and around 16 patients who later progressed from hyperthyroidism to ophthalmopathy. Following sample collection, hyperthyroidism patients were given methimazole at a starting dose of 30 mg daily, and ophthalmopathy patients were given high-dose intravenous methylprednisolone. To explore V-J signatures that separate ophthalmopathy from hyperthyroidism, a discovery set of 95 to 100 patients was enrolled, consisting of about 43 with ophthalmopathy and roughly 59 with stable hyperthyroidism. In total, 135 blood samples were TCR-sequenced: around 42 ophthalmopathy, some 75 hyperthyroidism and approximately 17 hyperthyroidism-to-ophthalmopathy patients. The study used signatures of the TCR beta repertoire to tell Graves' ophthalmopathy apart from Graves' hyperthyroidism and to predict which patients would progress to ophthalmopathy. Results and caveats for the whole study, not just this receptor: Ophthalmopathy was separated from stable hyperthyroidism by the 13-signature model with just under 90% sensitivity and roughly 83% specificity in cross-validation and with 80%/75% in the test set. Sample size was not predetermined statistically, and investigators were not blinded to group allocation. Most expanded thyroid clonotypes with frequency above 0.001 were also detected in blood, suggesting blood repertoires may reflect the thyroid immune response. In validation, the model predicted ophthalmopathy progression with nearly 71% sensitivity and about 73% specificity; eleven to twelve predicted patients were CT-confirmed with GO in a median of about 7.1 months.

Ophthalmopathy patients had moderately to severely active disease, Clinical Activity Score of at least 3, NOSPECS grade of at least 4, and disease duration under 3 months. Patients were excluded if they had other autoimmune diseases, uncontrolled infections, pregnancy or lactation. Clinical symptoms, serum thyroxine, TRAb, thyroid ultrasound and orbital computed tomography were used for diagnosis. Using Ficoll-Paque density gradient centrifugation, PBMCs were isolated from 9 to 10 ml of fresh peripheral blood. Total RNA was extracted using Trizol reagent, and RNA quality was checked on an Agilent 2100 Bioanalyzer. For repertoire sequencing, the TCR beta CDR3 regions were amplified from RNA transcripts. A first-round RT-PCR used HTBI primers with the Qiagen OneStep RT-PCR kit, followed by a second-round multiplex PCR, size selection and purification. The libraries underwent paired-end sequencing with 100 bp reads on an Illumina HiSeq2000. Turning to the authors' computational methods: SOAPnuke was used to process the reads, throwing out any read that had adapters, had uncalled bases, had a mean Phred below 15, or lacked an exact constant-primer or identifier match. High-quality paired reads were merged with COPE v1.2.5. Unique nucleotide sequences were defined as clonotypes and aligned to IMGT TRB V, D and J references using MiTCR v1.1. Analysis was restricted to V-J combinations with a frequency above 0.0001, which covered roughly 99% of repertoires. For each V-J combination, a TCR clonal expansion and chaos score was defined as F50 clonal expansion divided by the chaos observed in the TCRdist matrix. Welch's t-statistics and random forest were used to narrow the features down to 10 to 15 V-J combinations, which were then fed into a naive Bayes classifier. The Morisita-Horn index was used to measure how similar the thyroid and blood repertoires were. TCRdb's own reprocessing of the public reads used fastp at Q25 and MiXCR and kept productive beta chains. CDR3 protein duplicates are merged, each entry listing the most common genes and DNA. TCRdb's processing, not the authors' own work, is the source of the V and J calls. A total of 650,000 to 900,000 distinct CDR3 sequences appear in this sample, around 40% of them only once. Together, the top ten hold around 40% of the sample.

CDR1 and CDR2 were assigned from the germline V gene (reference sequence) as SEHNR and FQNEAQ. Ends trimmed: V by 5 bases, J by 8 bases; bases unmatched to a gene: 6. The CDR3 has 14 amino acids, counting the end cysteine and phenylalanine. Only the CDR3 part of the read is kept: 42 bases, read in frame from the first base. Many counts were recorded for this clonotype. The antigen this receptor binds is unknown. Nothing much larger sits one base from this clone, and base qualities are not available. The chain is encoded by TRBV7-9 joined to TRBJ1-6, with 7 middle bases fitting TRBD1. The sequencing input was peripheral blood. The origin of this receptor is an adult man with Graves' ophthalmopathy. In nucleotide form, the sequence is TGTGCCAGCAGCCTTTCGACAGGGTATTCACCCCTCCACTTT. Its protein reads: CASSLSTGYSPLHF.